This paragraph covers one T cell receptor (beta chain) sequence. These data belong to a study of blood T cells in healthy people across ages. This CDR3 has 13 residues. Germline lookup yields CDR1 MNHEY and CDR2 SVGAGI. Trimming removed 0 bases at V and 10 bases at J, with 12 bases between. The second PCR ran roughly 7 to 12 cycles with a sample-barcoded 5' primer and J-beta primers. TCRdb reanalysed the 5' RACE reads using MiXCR and keeps one entry per CDR3 protein. In the table there are some 1.8 million distinct CDR3 sequences, about 39% of which are singletons. The origin of this receptor is a human donor in good health. This chain connects TRBV6-5 to TRBJ1-1, with D maybe TRBD1 (6 bases). Material: blood. CDR3 amino acids: CASSYSTGARAFF. CDR3 coding DNA: TGTGCCAGCAGTTACTCGACGGGGGCGCGAGCTTTCTTT.